This T cell receptor beta chain was sequenced for a study of cytotoxic CD8 clonotypes in ibrutinib-treated CLL. Across the study: Following treatment for a median roughly 12 months, range 6 to 36, response samples were then taken.

Only a few counts were recorded for this clone. Its target is not known. The repertoire was sequenced with immunoSEQ multiplex PCR; TCRdb's copy has only in-frame clones and lacks some. The sample holds 100,000 to 150,000 clones, approximately 83% seen once. Findings of the study overall: Clonotypes that were public were uncommon, and they contracted or stayed stable on treatment. Clonality went up at the time of ibrutinib response, stayed stable in sustained remission, and later dropped back toward its baseline level at progression.

This CDR3 is 19 amino acids long. With 1 base clipped from V and 1 base from J, the junction kept 14 bases outside the gene matches. CDR1 is LNHNV, CDR2 YYDKDF, per germline (reference sequence). The sample in question was PBMCs, obtained after 24 months of ibrutinib treatment. This TCR was recovered from a human donor with chronic lymphocytic leukemia. This chain links TRBV15 with TRBJ2-7; 9 nucleotides align to TRBD1. The CDR3 is CATSRGANPGQGSSYEQYF. In DNA, the CDR3 is TGTGCCACCAGCAGAGGCGCCAATCCCGGACAGGGGAGTTCCTACGAGCAGTACTTC. Together with reference TRBV15 and TRBJ2-7, the CDR3 gives the full variable domain: DAMVIQNPRYQVTQFGKPVTLSCSQTLNHNVMYWYQQKSSQAPKLLFHYYDKDFNNEADTPDNFQSRRPNTSFCFLDIRSPGLGDTAMYLCATSRGANPGQGSSYEQYFGPGTRLTVT.